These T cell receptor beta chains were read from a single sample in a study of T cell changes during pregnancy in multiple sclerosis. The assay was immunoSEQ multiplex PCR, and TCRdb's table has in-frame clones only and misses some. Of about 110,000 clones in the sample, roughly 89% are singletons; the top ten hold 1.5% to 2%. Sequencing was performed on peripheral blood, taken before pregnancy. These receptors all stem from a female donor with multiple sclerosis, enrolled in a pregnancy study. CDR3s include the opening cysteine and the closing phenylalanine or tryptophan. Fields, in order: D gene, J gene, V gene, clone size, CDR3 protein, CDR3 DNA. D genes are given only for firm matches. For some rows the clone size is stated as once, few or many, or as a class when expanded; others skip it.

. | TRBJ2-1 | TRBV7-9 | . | CASSTFPIRTYNEQFF | TGTGCCAGCAGCACATTCCCCATCCGCACCTACAATGAGCAGTTCTTC
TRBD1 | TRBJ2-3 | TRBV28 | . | CASSFTGGRGDTQYF | TGTGCCAGCAGTTTCACAGGGGGCCGAGGAGATACGCAGTATTTT
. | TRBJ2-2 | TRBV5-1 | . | CASSWGQNTGELFF | TGCGCCAGCAGCTGGGGCCAAAACACCGGGGAGCTGTTTTTT
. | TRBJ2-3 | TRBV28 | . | CASSPLDTQYF | TGTGCCAGCAGTCCCTTAGATACGCAGTATTTT
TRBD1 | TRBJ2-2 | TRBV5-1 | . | CASTRQGANTGELFF | TGCGCCAGCACAAGACAGGGGGCGAACACCGGGGAGCTGTTTTTT
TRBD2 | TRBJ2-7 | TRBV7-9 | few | CASSLPREGYEQYF | TGTGCCAGCAGCTTACCCAGGGAGGGCTACGAGCAGTACTTC
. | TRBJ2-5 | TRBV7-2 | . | CASSLTYRDNKETQYF | TGTGCCAGCAGCTTAACATACCGGGACAACAAAGAGACCCAGTACTTC
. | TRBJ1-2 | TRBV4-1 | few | CASSQRSGVYGYTF | TGCGCCAGCAGCCAAAGGTCAGGGGTGTATGGCTACACCTTC
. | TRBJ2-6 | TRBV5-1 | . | CASSFTFLTGMGTSGANVLTF | TGCGCCAGCAGCTTTACCTTTTTAACAGGGATGGGGACCTCTGGGGCCAACGTCCTGACTTTC
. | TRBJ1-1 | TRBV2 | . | CASSSGLNTEAFF | TGTGCCAGCAGTAGCGGTCTTAACACTGAAGCTTTCTTT
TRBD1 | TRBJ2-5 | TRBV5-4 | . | CATHSETGGQETQYF | TGTGCCACGCACAGCGAGACAGGGGGCCAAGAGACCCAGTACTTC
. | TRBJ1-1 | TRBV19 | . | CASSIYRHLNTEAFF | TGTGCCAGTAGTATTTATAGACACCTGAACACTGAAGCTTTCTTT
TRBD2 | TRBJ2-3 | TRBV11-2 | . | CASSFNYGLAGSTDTQYF | TGTGCCAGCAGCTTTAACTATGGACTAGCGGGTAGCACAGATACGCAGTATTTT
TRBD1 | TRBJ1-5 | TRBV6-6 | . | CASSSWDRGNQPQHF | TGTGCCAGCAGTTCGTGGGACAGGGGCAATCAGCCCCAGCATTTT
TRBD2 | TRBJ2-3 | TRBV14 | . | CASSLLAGVADTQYF | TGTGCCAGCAGCCTACTAGCGGGAGTCGCAGATACGCAGTATTTT
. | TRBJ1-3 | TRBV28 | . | CASSSYRESAGNTIYF | TGTGCCAGCAGTTCCTACAGGGAATCGGCAGGAAACACCATATATTTT
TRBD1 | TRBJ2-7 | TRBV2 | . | CASREEGSGQGGEQYF | TGTGCCAGCAGGGAAGAGGGTTCGGGACAGGGGGGCGAGCAGTACTTC
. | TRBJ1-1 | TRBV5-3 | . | CASSWGPWNTEAFF | TGTGCCAGCAGCTGGGGCCCGTGGAACACTGAAGCTTTCTTT
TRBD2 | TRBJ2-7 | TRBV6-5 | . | CASSYDASGISYEQYF | TGTGCCAGCAGTTACGACGCTAGCGGGATCAGCTACGAGCAGTACTTC
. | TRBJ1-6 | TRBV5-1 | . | CASSLGVWNSPLHF | TGCGCCAGCAGCTTAGGGGTTTGGAATTCACCCCTCCACTTT
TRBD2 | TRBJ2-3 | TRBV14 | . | CASSQEASGVDTQYF | TGTGCCAGCAGCCAAGAGGCTAGCGGGGTAGATACGCAGTATTTT
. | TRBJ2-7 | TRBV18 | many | CASSPPGQSYEQYF | TGTGCCAGCTCACCCCCCGGACAGAGCTACGAGCAGTACTTC
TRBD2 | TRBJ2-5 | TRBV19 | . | CASSRTSGRTPQETQYF | TGTGCCAGTAGTCGAACTAGCGGGAGGACCCCTCAAGAGACCCAGTACTTC
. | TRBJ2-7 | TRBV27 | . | CASSFSGVYEQYF | TGTGCCAGCAGTTTCTCCGGGGTCTACGAGCAGTACTTC
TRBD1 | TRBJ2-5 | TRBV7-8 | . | CASSSRTGPETQYF | TGTGCCAGCAGCTCCCGGACAGGGCCAGAGACCCAGTACTTC
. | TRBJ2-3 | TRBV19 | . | CASSPFNGRGTQYF | TGTGCCAGTAGTCCCTTTAACGGTCGGGGTACGCAGTATTTT
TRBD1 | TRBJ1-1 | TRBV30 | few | CAWNRGRGSTEAFF | TGTGCCTGGAACAGGGGGCGGGGGTCGACTGAAGCTTTCTTT
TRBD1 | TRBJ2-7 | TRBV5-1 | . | CASSKGQGPYEQYF | TGCGCCAGCAGCAAGGGACAGGGCCCCTACGAGCAGTACTTC
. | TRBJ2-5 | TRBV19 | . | CASTDRSDETQYF | TGTGCCAGCACCGACAGGTCAGACGAGACCCAGTACTTC